Listed below are T cell receptor beta chains from one sample, sequenced in a study of response to subunit inactivated influenza vaccine. TCRdb independently ran MiXCR on the RT-PCR reads; one entry per CDR3 protein. The sample holds over 800,000 distinct CDR3 sequences, 21% seen once. This specimen was PBMCs from blood, taken around 5 days after vaccination. Receptors originate from a man aged 50-59 years who received an inactivated influenza vaccine. Each CDR3 is given with its conserved first and last residue. D genes are given only for firm matches. Expanded clones get a size class; other rows say once, few or many, or leave the size out.

CDR3aa: CASSHRGGGASNQPQHF
CDR3nt: TGCGCCAGCAGCCATCGAGGGGGAGGGGCGAGCAATCAGCCCCAGCATTTT
d_gene: -
j_gene: TRBJ1-5
v_gene: TRBV4-1
abundance: -

CDR3aa: CATYGGRAVNTGELFF
CDR3nt: TGTGCCACCTACGGAGGTCGGGCAGTAAACACCGGGGAGCTGTTTTTT
d_gene: -
j_gene: TRBJ2-2
v_gene: TRBV3-1
abundance: -

CDR3aa: CSAKTVQETQYF
CDR3nt: TGCAGTGCTAAGACTGTCCAAGAGACCCAGTACTTC
d_gene: -
j_gene: TRBJ2-5
v_gene: TRBV20-1
abundance: few

CDR3aa: CASSLGPEGFRGYTF
CDR3nt: TGTGCCAGCAGCTTGGGGCCGGAGGGGTTTAGGGGCTACACCTTC
d_gene: -
j_gene: TRBJ1-2
v_gene: TRBV5-4
abundance: few

CDR3aa: CASSQMGLQETQYF
CDR3nt: TGTGCCAGCAGCCAAATGGGCCTCCAAGAGACCCAGTACTTC
d_gene: -
j_gene: TRBJ2-5
v_gene: TRBV3-1
abundance: -

CDR3aa: CASRTLAGANEQFF
CDR3nt: TGTGCCAGCAGAACCCTAGCGGGAGCCAATGAGCAGTTCTTC
d_gene: TRBD2
j_gene: TRBJ2-1
v_gene: TRBV28
abundance: few

CDR3aa: CASSLGGTAPQHF
CDR3nt: TGTGCCAGCAGTTTGGGGGGTACCGCGCCCCAGCATTTT
d_gene: -
j_gene: TRBJ1-5
v_gene: TRBV6-2/TRBV6-3
abundance: -

CDR3aa: CASSVQGGTSGGHEQFF
CDR3nt: TGTGCCAGCAGCGTACAGGGGGGTACTAGCGGAGGGCATGAGCAGTTCTTC
d_gene: -
j_gene: TRBJ2-1
v_gene: TRBV9
abundance: -

CDR3aa: CASLRDRAAEQYF
CDR3nt: TGTGCCAGTCTACGGGACAGGGCCGCCGAGCAGTACTTC
d_gene: TRBD1
j_gene: TRBJ2-7
v_gene: TRBV6-2/TRBV6-3
abundance: -

CDR3aa: CASSSDSAVAEQYF
CDR3nt: TGCGCCAGCAGCTCGGACAGTGCGGTCGCCGAGCAGTACTTC
d_gene: -
j_gene: TRBJ2-7
v_gene: TRBV5-1
abundance: -

CDR3aa: CASSISGGSKNIQYF
CDR3nt: TGTGCCAGCAGCATTTCAGGAGGGTCCAAAAACATTCAGTACTTC
d_gene: -
j_gene: TRBJ2-4
v_gene: TRBV7-9
abundance: few

CDR3aa: CASSKSPLGGPQETQYF
CDR3nt: TGTGCCAGCAGCAAATCCCCTCTGGGAGGTCCTCAAGAGACCCAGTACTTC
d_gene: -
j_gene: TRBJ2-5
v_gene: TRBV21-1
abundance: -

CDR3aa: CATSDPGTGTYEQYF
CDR3nt: TGTGCCACCAGTGATCCGGGCACCGGCACCTACGAGCAGTACTTC
d_gene: -
j_gene: TRBJ2-7
v_gene: TRBV24-1
abundance: -

CDR3aa: CASSQNWADTQYF
CDR3nt: TGTGCCAGCAGCCAAAATTGGGCAGATACGCAGTATTTT
d_gene: -
j_gene: TRBJ2-3
v_gene: TRBV7-6
abundance: -

CDR3aa: CASSQKRECEQFF
CDR3nt: TGTGCCAGCAGCCAGAAGCGGGAGTGTGAGCAGTTCTTC
d_gene: -
j_gene: TRBJ2-1
v_gene: TRBV21-1
abundance: few

CDR3aa: CSAELGAGEQYF
CDR3nt: TGCAGTGCAGAACTAGGGGCTGGTGAGCAGTACTTC
d_gene: -
j_gene: TRBJ2-7
v_gene: TRBV20-1
abundance: -

CDR3aa: CASSLDRGQYF
CDR3nt: TGTGCCAGCAGTTTGGACAGAGGGCAGTATTTT
d_gene: -
j_gene: TRBJ2-3
v_gene: TRBV6-6
abundance: many

CDR3aa: CSAKIDTDTQYF
CDR3nt: TGCAGTGCTAAAATTGACACAGATACGCAGTATTTT
d_gene: -
j_gene: TRBJ2-3
v_gene: TRBV20-1
abundance: many

CDR3aa: CSGPGAKQPQHF
CDR3nt: TGCAGTGGACCCGGGGCGAAGCAGCCCCAGCATTTT
d_gene: -
j_gene: TRBJ1-5
v_gene: TRBV20-1
abundance: few

CDR3aa: CASSSLITEAFF
CDR3nt: TGTGCCAGCAGCTCCTTAATCACTGAAGCTTTCTTT
d_gene: -
j_gene: TRBJ1-1
v_gene: TRBV7-9
abundance: -

CDR3aa: CASSPEGITYNEQFF
CDR3nt: TGTGCCAGCAGCCCGGAGGGGATTACCTACAATGAGCAGTTCTTC
d_gene: -
j_gene: TRBJ2-1
v_gene: TRBV3-1
abundance: -

CDR3aa: CASRQTGTAAHNEQFF
CDR3nt: TGTGCCAGTAGACAGACCGGGACAGCCGCACACAATGAGCAGTTCTTC
d_gene: TRBD1
j_gene: TRBJ2-1
v_gene: TRBV19
abundance: -

CDR3aa: CASSPPIRTDTQYF
CDR3nt: TGTGCCAGCTCACCACCCATCCGCACAGATACGCAGTATTTT
d_gene: -
j_gene: TRBJ2-3
v_gene: TRBV18
abundance: -

CDR3aa: CTSSQELAGFSSYEQYF
CDR3nt: TGCACCAGCAGCCAAGAACTAGCGGGGTTCAGCTCCTACGAGCAGTACTTC
d_gene: TRBD2
j_gene: TRBJ2-7
v_gene: TRBV4-3
abundance: -

CDR3aa: CASSWIDTNSYNEQFF
CDR3nt: TGTGCCAGCAGCTGGATAGACACCAACTCCTACAATGAGCAGTTCTTC
d_gene: -
j_gene: TRBJ2-1
v_gene: TRBV5-5
abundance: -

CDR3aa: CATSRLAASTDTQYF
CDR3nt: TGTGCCACCAGCAGACTAGCGGCTAGCACAGATACGCAGTATTTT
d_gene: TRBD2
j_gene: TRBJ2-3
v_gene: TRBV15
abundance: -

CDR3aa: CASSLGLAGKETQYF
CDR3nt: TGTGCTAGCAGCTTAGGACTAGCGGGGAAAGAGACCCAGTACTTC
d_gene: TRBD2
j_gene: TRBJ2-5
v_gene: TRBV7-7
abundance: many

CDR3aa: CASTVPGRVNEQFF
CDR3nt: TGTGCCAGCACCGTCCCGGGCAGAGTCAATGAGCAGTTCTTC
d_gene: -
j_gene: TRBJ2-1
v_gene: TRBV12-3/TRBV12-4
abundance: few

CDR3aa: CASSYEGSSYNEQFF
CDR3nt: TGTGCCAGCAGTTACGAGGGGAGCTCCTACAATGAGCAGTTCTTC
d_gene: -
j_gene: TRBJ2-1
v_gene: TRBV6-5
abundance: few

CDR3aa: CATSRARDNEQFF
CDR3nt: TGTGCCACCAGCAGAGCCAGGGACAATGAGCAGTTCTTC
d_gene: -
j_gene: TRBJ2-1
v_gene: TRBV15
abundance: few

CDR3aa: CSARVGTSGGRNEQFF
CDR3nt: TGCAGTGCTAGAGTGGGGACTAGCGGGGGACGCAATGAGCAGTTCTTC
d_gene: TRBD2
j_gene: TRBJ2-1
v_gene: TRBV20-1
abundance: many

CDR3aa: CASSPWGGGSGEQYF
CDR3nt: TGTGCCAGCAGTCCCTGGGGCGGGGGGTCCGGGGAGCAGTACTTC
d_gene: TRBD2
j_gene: TRBJ2-7
v_gene: TRBV12-3/TRBV12-4
abundance: -

CDR3aa: CASRGKARTTGELFF
CDR3nt: TGTGCCAGCCGGGGGAAAGCGAGAACCACCGGGGAGCTGTTTTTT
d_gene: -
j_gene: TRBJ2-2
v_gene: TRBV7-8
abundance: -

CDR3aa: CASSSGPPKGNQYF
CDR3nt: TGTGCCAGCAGCTCCGGCCCTCCGAAAGGGAACCAGTACTTC
d_gene: -
j_gene: TRBJ2-5
v_gene: TRBV7-2
abundance: few

CDR3aa: CATRSGHGSSYEQYF
CDR3nt: TGTGCCACTCGCTCGGGACACGGGTCCTCCTACGAGCAGTACTTC
d_gene: -
j_gene: TRBJ2-7
v_gene: TRBV12-3/TRBV12-4
abundance: many

CDR3aa: CASSARQGGNTGELFF
CDR3nt: TGTGCCAGCAGCGCCCGGCAGGGGGGGAACACCGGGGAGCTGTTTTTT
d_gene: -
j_gene: TRBJ2-2
v_gene: TRBV3-1
abundance: -

CDR3aa: CASSQLDSNNEQFF
CDR3nt: TGCGCCAGCAGCCAGCTCGACAGCAACAATGAGCAGTTCTTC
d_gene: -
j_gene: TRBJ2-1
v_gene: TRBV4-3
abundance: -

CDR3aa: CASSLIAGGPSDTQYF
CDR3nt: TGCGCCAGCAGTCTTATAGCGGGGGGGCCTTCAGATACGCAGTATTTT
d_gene: TRBD2
j_gene: TRBJ2-3
v_gene: TRBV4-3
abundance: -

CDR3aa: CAFSFSRLFGVVIGELFF
CDR3nt: TGTGCCTTCAGTTTTTCGAGATTGTTTGGTGTCGTAATCGGGGAGCTGTTTTTT
d_gene: -
j_gene: TRBJ2-2
v_gene: TRBV12-3/TRBV12-4
abundance: -

CDR3aa: CASSPQSSRMNTEAFF
CDR3nt: TGTGCCAGCAGCCCGCAGAGTAGTAGGATGAACACTGAAGCTTTCTTT
d_gene: -
j_gene: TRBJ1-1
v_gene: TRBV5-5
abundance: -

CDR3aa: CASSLTGQGGSETQYF
CDR3nt: TGTGCCAGCAGCTTAACTGGACAGGGGGGTTCAGAGACCCAGTACTTC
d_gene: TRBD1
j_gene: TRBJ2-5
v_gene: TRBV7-2
abundance: -

CDR3aa: CASSDPASSTYEQYF
CDR3nt: TGTGCCAGCAGTGACCCAGCCTCCAGTACCTACGAGCAGTACTTC
d_gene: -
j_gene: TRBJ2-7
v_gene: TRBV25-1
abundance: -

CDR3aa: CATGTSGGTETQYF
CDR3nt: TGTGCCACCGGGACTAGCGGGGGGACGGAGACCCAGTACTTC
d_gene: TRBD2
j_gene: TRBJ2-5
v_gene: TRBV24-1
abundance: few

CDR3aa: CASSQDSQGLETQYF
CDR3nt: TGTGCCAGCAGCCAAGATAGTCAGGGTTTGGAGACCCAGTACTTC
d_gene: -
j_gene: TRBJ2-5
v_gene: TRBV3-1
abundance: -

CDR3aa: CASSLSGTPVYGYTF
CDR3nt: TGTGCCAGCAGCTTGTCCGGGACACCTGTCTATGGCTACACCTTC
d_gene: -
j_gene: TRBJ1-2
v_gene: TRBV7-2
abundance: few

CDR3aa: CASSYGTEYNEQFF
CDR3nt: TGTGCCAGCAGCTACGGGACAGAATACAATGAGCAGTTCTTC
d_gene: TRBD1
j_gene: TRBJ2-1
v_gene: TRBV5-6
abundance: many

CDR3aa: CASSLGHFGFTEAFF
CDR3nt: TGTGCCAGCAGCCTAGGTCACTTCGGGTTCACTGAAGCTTTCTTT
d_gene: -
j_gene: TRBJ1-1
v_gene: TRBV14
abundance: -

CDR3aa: CASRSVRGTDTQYF
CDR3nt: TGTGCCAGCAGATCCGTTCGAGGCACAGATACGCAGTATTTT
d_gene: -
j_gene: TRBJ2-3
v_gene: TRBV5-6
abundance: -

CDR3aa: CASSLDGASGNTIYF
CDR3nt: TGCGCCAGCAGCTTAGACGGGGCCTCTGGAAACACCATATATTTT
d_gene: -
j_gene: TRBJ1-3
v_gene: TRBV5-1
abundance: -

CDR3aa: CASSLGVGGSPLHF
CDR3nt: TGTGCCAGCAGTTTGGGGGTCGGGGGATCACCCCTCCACTTT
d_gene: -
j_gene: TRBJ1-6
v_gene: TRBV12-3/TRBV12-4
abundance: -

CDR3aa: CASSLQGASTEAFF
CDR3nt: TGTGCCAGCAGCTTGCAGGGGGCGAGCACTGAAGCTTTCTTT
d_gene: TRBD1
j_gene: TRBJ1-1
v_gene: TRBV5-5
abundance: -

CDR3aa: CASSQEVTGASYNEQFF
CDR3nt: TGTGCCAGCAGCCAAGAGGTGACGGGGGCCTCCTACAATGAGCAGTTCTTC
d_gene: -
j_gene: TRBJ2-1
v_gene: TRBV4-2
abundance: -

CDR3aa: CASSPLGSGVRETQYF
CDR3nt: TGTGCCAGCAGTCCCCTGGGTAGCGGGGTAAGAGAGACCCAGTACTTC
d_gene: TRBD2
j_gene: TRBJ2-5
v_gene: TRBV12-3/TRBV12-4
abundance: few

CDR3aa: CSARDYDGMNTEAFF
CDR3nt: TGCAGTGCTAGAGACTACGACGGCATGAACACTGAAGCTTTCTTT
d_gene: -
j_gene: TRBJ1-1
v_gene: TRBV20-1
abundance: -

CDR3aa: CASSQLAGEILAYEQYF
CDR3nt: TGTGCCAGCAGTCAACTAGCGGGAGAAATTTTGGCCTACGAGCAGTACTTC
d_gene: TRBD2
j_gene: TRBJ2-7
v_gene: TRBV7-2
abundance: few

CDR3aa: CASSFAGSRNTGELFF
CDR3nt: TGTGCCAGCAGTTTTGCGGGATCGAGGAACACCGGGGAGCTGTTTTTT
d_gene: -
j_gene: TRBJ2-2
v_gene: TRBV28
abundance: -

CDR3aa: CASSLLAGGSEDTQYF
CDR3nt: TGTGCCAGCAGCCTACTAGCGGGGGGCTCGGAAGATACGCAGTATTTT
d_gene: TRBD2
j_gene: TRBJ2-3
v_gene: TRBV7-2
abundance: -

CDR3aa: CASTTGLESYNEQFF
CDR3nt: TGTGCCAGCACCACGGGACTGGAAAGCTACAATGAGCAGTTCTTC
d_gene: -
j_gene: TRBJ2-1
v_gene: TRBV9
abundance: -